These 3 T cell receptor beta chains were all obtained from the same sample, sequenced in a study of blood T cell repertoires in COVID-19. Assay used: immunoSEQ multiplex PCR; TCRdb lists only in-frame clones, some missing. The profile shows about 160,000 clones, about four fifths of them singletons. The sample consisted of peripheral blood. The receptor set was obtained from a woman aged 80 or over with active or convalescent COVID-19.

As regards this clone: This sample also contains other DNA sequences that code for the same CDR3. J is TRBJ2-3 and V is TRBV5-6; D is unresolved. The CDR3 consists of 13 residues. Between the trimmed V and J ends, which lost 0 bases and 3 bases, there was a span of 5 bases. CDR1 and CDR2 (germline): SGHDT, YYEEEE. The CDR3 DNA reads as TGTGCCAGCAGCTTGGCCAGTACAGATACGCAGTATTTT. Protein product: CASSLASTDTQYF.

The chain employs TRBV7-9 and TRBJ2-5, with 10 bases matching TRBD2. This CDR3 has 15 amino acids. V shed 7 bases, J shed 3 bases, and the junction held 8 bases outside the gene matches. The germline V gene encodes CDR1 SEHNR and CDR2 FQNEAQ (reference sequence). The CDR3 region has the DNA TGTGCCAGCACTGGAGCGGGAGGGCCGGAAGAGACCCAGTACTTC. Its protein product is CASTGAGGPEETQYF. Full variable domain (remainder filled in from reference TRBV7-9 and TRBJ2-5): DTGVSQNPRHKITKRGQNVTFRCDPISEHNRLYWYRQTLGQGPEFLTYFQNEAQLEKSRLLSDRFSAERPKGSFSTLEIQRTEQGDSAMYLCASTGAGGPEETQYFGPGTRLLVL.

J is TRBJ2-2 and V is TRBV18; a weak D match, TRBD1 (6 bases). Trimming removed 3 bases from V and 0 bases from J, with 14 bases in between. The germline gives CDR1 KGHSH, CDR2 LQKENI. CDR3 size: 17 residues. The CDR3 sequence: CASSPTPGAANTGELFF. In DNA form, the CDR3 reads TGTGCCAGCTCACCGACCCCAGGGGCGGCGAACACCGGGGAGCTGTTTTTT.